This is a list of T cell receptor beta chains from one sample in a study of cytomegalovirus exposure and HLA in healthy donors. Profiled with immunoSEQ multiplex PCR; TCRdb holds only in-frame clones, not every one. There are roughly 150,000 clones in the sample; about 70% occur only once, and 2.1% lies in the top ten. Sequencing was carried out using PBMCs. All receptors come from a woman aged 55-69 years in good health and CMV-seropositive. Each CDR3 is given without its conserved first and last residue. Clone size is stated in some rows and not others, as once, few, many or a class when expanded.

V: TRBV28
size: NA
CDR3: ASSKGGRSEQF

V: TRBV6-6
size: NA
CDR3: ASGTSFSYEQY

V: TRBV6-5
size: once
CDR3: ASSYSQGYLNYEQY

V: TRBV19
size: NA
CDR3: SRVYTDTQY

V: TRBV5-4
size: few
CDR3: ASSRTATNTGELF

V: TRBV27
size: NA
CDR3: ASSLRQGAGANVLT

V: TRBV2
size: NA
CDR3: ASSVFVGYT

V: TRBV23-1
size: NA
CDR3: ASSQSDGRDRAEKLF

V: TRBV28
size: NA
CDR3: ASSSSSGSGANVLT

V: TRBV4-1
size: NA
CDR3: ASSQASGGINQPQH

V: TRBV15
size: NA
CDR3: ATSSGPRVYVNTEAF

V: TRBV7-2
size: NA
CDR3: ASSLVSLAGERYEQY

V: TRBV30
size: NA
CDR3: AWSTLRTTQETQY

V: TRBV6-5
size: NA
CDR3: ASRPTSGSSGELF

V: TRBV28
size: NA
CDR3: ASREQGAPYGYT

V: TRBV7-3
size: NA
CDR3: ASSHASGRREQF

V: TRBV29-1
size: NA
CDR3: SVDYGIRF

V: TRBV5-1
size: once
CDR3: ASSKGQGGVRYGYT

V: TRBV5-4
size: NA
CDR3: ASSFGVGENYGYT

V: TRBV2
size: few
CDR3: ASSEKLTSVTDTQY

V: TRBV2
size: few
CDR3: ASRKIAGGSNEQF

V: TRBV9
size: NA
CDR3: ASSVGANTEAF

V: TRBV11-2
size: few
CDR3: ASSLVSGVSYEQY

V: TRBV5-8
size: few
CDR3: ASSLDRVREF

V: TRBV4-1
size: NA
CDR3: ASSPKPTGGSYNEQF

V: TRBV6-1
size: NA
CDR3: ASSRQGYEQY

V: TRBV30
size: NA
CDR3: AWSVPGESRQPQH

V: TRBV9
size: NA
CDR3: ASSVSKDRGSGYT

V: TRBV5-4
size: NA
CDR3: ASSLATGYGSAF

V: TRBV30
size: NA
CDR3: AWSIQGARYGYT

V: TRBV7-9
size: once
CDR3: ASSLKIGTYLNTEAF

V: TRBV28
size: NA
CDR3: ASSLPGTGGGNTIY

V: TRBV15
size: NA
CDR3: ATSSRSGSGTDTQY

V: TRBV13
size: NA
CDR3: ASSLDILLLNYGYT

V: TRBV5-1
size: NA
CDR3: ASSLEDSPKKLF

V: TRBV5-4
size: NA
CDR3: ASSSLGGGELF

V: TRBV6-1
size: NA
CDR3: ASKPDGYEQY

V: TRBV6-5
size: few
CDR3: ASSYSPGTNTGELF

V: TRBV18
size: NA
CDR3: ASSPSWGGEEKLF

V: TRBV19
size: few
CDR3: ASSLTGILGTEAF

V: TRBV5-1
size: NA
CDR3: ASSRGSGSETQY

V: TRBV5-1
size: NA
CDR3: ASSLQGVRAEAF